The clone carrying this TCR beta chain was counted only a few times. Its specificity is not known. PCR was performed a second time for about 7 to 11 cycles using a sample-barcoded 5' primer and a J-beta primer mix. TCRdb analysed the 5' RACE reads with MiXCR anew, one entry per CDR3 protein. The table has under 2,000,000 distinct CDR3 sequences, just under 50% seen once. This sample stems from a study of blood T cells in healthy people across ages. Notes on the study in general: When set beside aged donors, long-lived donors presented more naive CD4+ cells and higher diversity.

CDR3 length equals 16 residues. Germline values: CDR1 SGHRS, CDR2 YFSETQ. Trimming took 4 bases from V and 4 from J; bases not matched to a gene: 9. The sequenced sample consisted of blood. The sequence was collected from a woman between 40 and 50 years old in good health. The chain employs TRBV5-1 and TRBJ1-2; 11 positions agree with TRBD1. CDR3 coding DNA: TGCGCCAGCAGCCACTCTGTGGGACAGGGGGTCTATGGCTACACCTTC. Protein product: CASSHSVGQGVYGYTF.